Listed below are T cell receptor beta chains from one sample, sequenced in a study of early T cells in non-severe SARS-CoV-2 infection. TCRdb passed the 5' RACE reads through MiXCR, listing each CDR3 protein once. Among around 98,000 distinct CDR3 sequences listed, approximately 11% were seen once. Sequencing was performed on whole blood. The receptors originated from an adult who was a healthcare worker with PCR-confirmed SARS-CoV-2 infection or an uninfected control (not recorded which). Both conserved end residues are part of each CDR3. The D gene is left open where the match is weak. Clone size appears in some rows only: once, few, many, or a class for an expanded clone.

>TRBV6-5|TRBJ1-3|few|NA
CASSYSSRYSGNTIYF
TGTGCCAGCAGTTACTCTTCGCGGTACTCTGGAAACACCATATATTTT
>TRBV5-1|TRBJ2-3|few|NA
CASSLQGVDTQYF
TGCGCCAGCAGCTTACAAGGGGTGGATACGCAGTATTTT
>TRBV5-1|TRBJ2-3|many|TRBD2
CASSQGLVSTDTQYF
TGCGCCAGCAGCCAGGGACTAGTGAGCACAGATACGCAGTATTTT
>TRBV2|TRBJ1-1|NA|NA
CASSPRENTEAFF
TGTGCCAGCAGTCCACGGGAGAACACTGAAGCTTTCTTT
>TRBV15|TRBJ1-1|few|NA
CATSRVTEAFF
TGTGCCACCAGCAGGGTAACTGAAGCTTTCTTT
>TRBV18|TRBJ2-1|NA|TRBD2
CASSAVAGGPINEQFF
TGTGCCAGCTCCGCTGTAGCGGGGGGCCCTATTAATGAGCAGTTCTTC
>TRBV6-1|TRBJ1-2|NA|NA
CASRLGAPDSPNYGYTF
TGTGCCAGCAGACTCGGGGCCCCGGACAGCCCCAACTATGGCTACACCTTC
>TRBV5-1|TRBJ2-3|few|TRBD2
CASSQRTSKDTQYF
TGCGCCAGCAGCCAGAGGACTAGCAAAGATACGCAGTATTTT
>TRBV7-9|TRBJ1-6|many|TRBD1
CASSLGGGVRTDYNSPLHF
TGTGCCAGCAGCTTAGGAGGGGGCGTCAGGACAGACTATAATTCACCCCTCCACTTT
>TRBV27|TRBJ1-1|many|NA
CASTGNWKAFF
TGTGCCAGCACTGGAAATTGGAAAGCTTTCTTT
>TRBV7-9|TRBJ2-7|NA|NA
CASSHNAYEQYF
TGTGCCAGCAGCCATAATGCCTACGAGCAGTACTTC
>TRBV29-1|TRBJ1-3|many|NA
CSVGPAAGNTIYF
TGCAGCGTTGGGCCAGCGGCTGGAAACACCATATATTTT
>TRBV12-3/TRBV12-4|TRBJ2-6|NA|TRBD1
CASSYRGSGANVLTF
TGTGCCAGCAGTTACAGGGGCTCTGGGGCCAACGTCCTGACTTTC
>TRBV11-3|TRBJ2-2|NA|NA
CASSGVRENTGELFF
TGTGCCAGCAGCGGGGTCAGGGAAAACACCGGGGAGCTGTTTTTT
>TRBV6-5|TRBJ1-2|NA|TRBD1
CASRPGTGSYGYTF
TGTGCCAGCAGACCCGGGACAGGGTCCTATGGCTACACCTTC
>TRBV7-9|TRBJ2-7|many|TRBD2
CASSYRTSATPYEQYF
TGTGCCAGCAGCTACAGGACTAGCGCGACGCCCTACGAGCAGTACTTC
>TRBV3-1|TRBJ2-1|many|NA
CASSSNPSSGFEQFF
TGTGCCAGCAGCTCTAATCCTAGTTCGGGTTTTGAGCAGTTCTTC
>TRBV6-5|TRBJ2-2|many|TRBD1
CASRQGRTGELFF
TGTGCCAGCAGACAGGGGAGAACCGGGGAGCTGTTTTTT
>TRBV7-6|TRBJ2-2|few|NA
CASSLDGKNTGELFF
TGTGCCAGCAGCTTAGACGGGAAGAACACCGGGGAGCTGTTTTTT
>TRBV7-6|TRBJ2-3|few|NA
CASSLVGAGVTDTQYF
TGTGCCAGCAGCTTAGTGGGGGCAGGAGTCACAGATACGCAGTATTTT
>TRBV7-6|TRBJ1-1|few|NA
CASSLVHGRGDTEAFF
TGTGCCAGCAGCTTAGTACATGGTAGGGGAGACACTGAAGCTTTCTTT
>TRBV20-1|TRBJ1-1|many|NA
CSARGADGTEAFF
TGCAGTGCTCGAGGGGCTGATGGGACTGAAGCTTTCTTT
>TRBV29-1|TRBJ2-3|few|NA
CSVDSPDGDTQYF
TGCAGCGTTGATTCGCCAGATGGGGATACGCAGTATTTT
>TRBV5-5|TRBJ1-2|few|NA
CASDFAPERFYGYTF
TGTGCCAGCGACTTCGCGCCGGAGCGTTTCTATGGCTACACCTTC
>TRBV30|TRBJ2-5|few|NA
CAWSVFGNPQETQYF
TGTGCCTGGAGTGTTTTTGGGAACCCACAAGAGACCCAGTACTTC
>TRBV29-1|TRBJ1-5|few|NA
CSVDVWDQPQHF
TGCAGCGTTGACGTTTGGGATCAGCCCCAGCATTTT
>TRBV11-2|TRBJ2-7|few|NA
CASTTPGDGEQYF
TGTGCCAGCACAACCCCCGGGGATGGAGAGCAGTACTTC